Listed here are 8 T cell receptor beta chains from one sample, sequenced in a study of T-cell memory formation after mild COVID-19. Using its own MiXCR run on the 5' RACE reads, TCRdb lists one record per CDR3 protein. The data contain 100,000 to 150,000 distinct CDR3 sequences, about 6% of them singletons. The specimen sequenced was PBMCs or a T cell subset sorted from them (not recorded which). These receptor sequences come from an adult woman who had mild COVID-19 (a few samples of this study predate the infection). Cell type and time point are not known.

This clonotype showed up many times. The J gene is TRBJ2-7, the V gene TRBV15; 8 nucleotides line up with TRBD2. V shed 0 bases, J shed 4 bases, and the junction held 2 bases outside the gene matches. CDR1 and CDR2 from the germline V gene are LNHNV and YYDKDF (reference sequence). There are 14 residues in the CDR3. CDR3 coding DNA: TGTGCCACCAGCAGAGAAACTAGCGGTTACGAGCAGTACTTC. It encodes CATSRETSGYEQYF.

This clonotype was found many times. V usage is TRBV7-9 and J usage is TRBJ1-1, with a tentative D call TRBD1 (6 bases). The CDR3 has 14 amino acids. Germline V gene sequence: CDR1 SEHNR, CDR2 FQNEAQ (reference sequence). V was clipped by 8 bases and J by 1 base, with 14 bases between them. CDR3 sequence reads: CASLAGASNTEAFF. DNA for the CDR3: TGTGCCAGCCTAGCGGGGGCGTCGAACACTGAAGCTTTCTTT.

This clonotype was seen ten or more times. This chain joins TRBV12-3 or TRBV12-4 and TRBJ1-6, with D tentatively TRBD1 (6 bases). This CDR3 is 14 amino acids long. Trimming took off 6 bases at V and 4 bases at J, with 10 bases between the two ends. Here the CDR3 reads CASSPGQYNSPLHF. As DNA, the CDR3 is TGTGCCAGCAGCCCAGGACAGTATAATTCACCCCTCCACTTT.

The V call is TRBV7-2, the J call TRBJ2-5, with TRBD2 matching over 9 bases. The CDR3 covers 15 residues. Germline CDR1 SGHTA, CDR2 FQGNSA. V was clipped by 1 base and J by 5 bases; unmatched bases: 5. DNA for the CDR3: TGTGCCAGCAGCTTAGGGGGGACTAGCCGGGAGACCCAGTACTTC. It translates to CASSLGGTSRETQYF.

J is TRBJ2-7 and V is TRBV29-1; D unresolved. Between the trimmed V and J ends, which lost 6 bases and 1 base, there was a span of 13 bases. From germline, CDR1 is SQVTM and CDR2 ANQGSEA. The CDR3 sequence is 13 residues long. The CDR3 loop is CSVMRSTSYEQYF. The CDR3 bases are TGCAGCGTAATGAGAAGTACTTCCTACGAGCAGTACTTC.

This clonotype was found a few times. The rearrangement joins TRBV28 to TRBJ2-1; 12 bases align to TRBD2. The CDR3 sequence is 16 residues long. Per germline, CDR1 MDHEN and CDR2 SYDVKM. The V gene end was trimmed by 6 bases and the J gene end by 4 bases; junction bases not matched to a gene: 7. The CDR3: CASSPAGTSGYNEQFF. As DNA, the CDR3 is TGTGCCAGCAGCCCGGCCGGGACTAGCGGGTACAATGAGCAGTTCTTC.

The rearrangement uses TRBV3-1 and TRBJ1-2; D possibly corresponds to TRBD1 (5 bases). The CDR3 covers 15 residues. V was cut by 0 bases and J by 4 bases, with 12 bases left in between. Germline CDR1 LGHDT, CDR2 YNNKEL (reference sequence). In DNA form, the CDR3 reads TGTGCCAGCAGCCAAGATGTAGCAGGGCTCTATGGCTACACCTTC. Protein sequence: CASSQDVAGLYGYTF.

V usage is TRBV29-1 and J usage is TRBJ2-1; D is uncertain. This CDR3 has 13 amino acids. Trimming took 8 bases from V and 7 from J, leaving 18 bases between them. Germline assignment: CDR1 SQVTM and CDR2 ANQGSEA. The CDR3 DNA reads TGCAGCATCCGGGCCCCGGGTGGGAATGAGCAGTTCTTC. This encodes CSIRAPGGNEQFF.